Below, 19 T cell receptor beta chains from the same sample are listed, as sequenced in a study of cytomegalovirus exposure and HLA in healthy donors (dated by TCRdb to about 2017). To prepare the library, the immunoSEQ multiplex PCR assay was applied. For the multiplex PCR, a mixture combining 60 forward primers for TCR Vbeta segments and 13 reverse primers for TCR Jbeta segments was used. As stored in TCRdb, this immuneACCESS dataset retains in-frame rearrangements with V and J assigned. A fraction of the clones does not appear; measured against another copy, unresolved V genes explain less than half of the discrepancy, and the remainder lacks a known reason. Present in this sample are 150,000 to 200,000 clones, around 81% of which were seen just once. The top ten clonotypes cover over 4.5% of the sample. The specimen was PBMCs. These receptors were obtained from a young woman in good health and CMV-seropositive.

This chain joins TRBV27 and TRBJ2-2; 11 nucleotides align to TRBD2. With V trimmed by 6 bases and J by 4 bases, 4 bases remained unmatched. The CDR3 spans 15 residues. CDR1 and CDR2 (germline): MNHEY, SMNVEV (reference sequence). CDR3 sequence: CASRLAGALTGELFF. DNA of the CDR3: TGTGCCAGCAGACTAGCGGGGGCCCTCACCGGGGAGCTGTTTTTT.

The chain uses TRBV14 and TRBJ1-1; D is unresolved. CDR1 SGHDN and CDR2 FVKESK come from the germline V gene. The V end lost 0 bases, the J end lost 4 bases, and 12 bases lay between the germline ends. The length of the CDR3 is 15 residues. The CDR3 DNA sequence: TGTGCCAGCAGCCAAGATCCCCAGACTACCACTGAAGCTTTCTTT. It translates to CASSQDPQTTTEAFF.

V and J are TRBV11-1 and TRBJ2-4; 9 bases fit TRBD1. CDR3 length equals 16 residues. Germline assignment: CDR1 SGHAT and CDR2 FQDESV (reference sequence). V gave up 5 bases and J gave up 6 bases; unmatched junction bases: 11. As DNA, the CDR3 is TGTGCCAGCAGCGCGATGGGACAGGGAGGAAGAAACATTCAGTACTTC. Protein: CASSAMGQGGRNIQYF. The whole variable domain, remainder taken from reference TRBV11-1 and TRBJ2-4, is EAEVAQSPRYKITEKSQAVAFWCDPISGHATLYWYRQILGQGPELLVQFQDESVVDDSQLPKDRFSAERLKGVDSTLKIQPAELGDSAMYLCASSAMGQGGRNIQYFGAGTRLSVL.

The CDR3 loop is CASSPTILRGTGELFF. CDR3 in DNA: TGTGCCAGCAGCCCAACTATATTAAGGGGCACCGGGGAGCTGTTTTTT. The chain links TRBV11-2 to TRBJ2-2, with a tentative D call TRBD1 (5 bases). The ends were cut back, 5 bases at V and 4 bases at J, with 17 bases in the middle. Germline CDR1 reads SGHAT; CDR2 reads FQNNGV. The CDR3 loop spans 16 amino acids. Based on the CDR3 plus reference TRBV11-2 and TRBJ2-2, the full variable domain is EAGVAQSPRYKIIEKRQSVAFWCNPISGHATLYWYQQILGQGPKLLIQFQNNGVVDDSQLPKDRFSAERLKGVDSTLKIQPAKLEDSAVYLCASSPTILRGTGELFFGEGSRLTVL.

This clone was counted only a few times. The J gene is TRBJ2-7, the V gene TRBV13; 7 bases are a match to TRBD1. Germline V gene data show CDR1 as PRHDT and CDR2 as FYEKMQ (reference sequence). The ends lost 5 bases at V and 1 base at J; junction bases unmatched: 2. This CDR3 has 13 amino acids. CDR3 sequence reads: CASSPDRSYEQYF. CDR3 bases: TGTGCCAGCAGCCCGGACAGGTCCTACGAGCAGTACTTC.

V and J are TRBV6-5 and TRBJ1-2; D ambiguous. The germline V gene encodes CDR1 MNHEY and CDR2 SVGAGI. This CDR3 is 12 amino acids long. Trimming removed 8 bases at V and 4 bases at J, with 11 bases between. The CDR3 is CASHAGVYGYTF. The CDR3 DNA reads TGTGCCAGCCACGCGGGAGTCTATGGCTACACCTTC.

The chain links TRBV5-1 to TRBJ2-7; 7 positions match TRBD1. V trimming: 2 bases; J trimming: 3 bases; junction bases outside the gene matches: 8. The CDR3 has 15 amino acids. The germline V gene encodes CDR1 SGHRS and CDR2 YFSETQ. The CDR3 sequence: CASSFNPGQLYEQYF. Here the CDR3 DNA reads TGCGCCAGCAGCTTTAACCCGGGACAGCTCTACGAGCAGTACTTC. The variable domain in full, completed from reference TRBV5-1 and TRBJ2-7, reads KAGVTQTPRYLIKTRGQQVTLSCSPISGHRSVSWYQQTPGQGLQFLFEYFSETQRNKGNFPGRFSGRQFSNSRSEMNVSTLELGDSALYLCASSFNPGQLYEQYFGPGTRLTVT.

This clone was observed once. V is TRBV29-1 and J is TRBJ2-1; TRBD2 matches 9 bases. V gave up 2 bases and J gave up 3 bases; unmatched junction bases: 5. The germline V gene encodes CDR1 SQVTM and CDR2 ANQGSEA. This CDR3 has 15 amino acids. DNA of the CDR3: TGCAGCGTTGAAAAAGGGACTAGCTTCTACAATGAGCAGTTCTTC. As protein: CSVEKGTSFYNEQFF.

This clone was seen more than once but under ten times. J is TRBJ2-2 and V is TRBV1; TRBD1 is the table's D call and was not checked against the DNA. TRBV1 is reported as a pseudogene. CDR3 length: 18 amino acids. The CDR3 DNA reads TGCACCAGCAGCCACCCGCCCACGGGACAGGGGGCCACCGGGGAGCTGTTTTTT. Amino acids: CTSSHPPTGQGATGELFF.

The J gene is TRBJ1-2, the V gene TRBV6-5; D gene unclear. V dropped 2 bases and J dropped 8 bases, with 9 bases sitting between them. This CDR3 is built from 12 residues. Germline loops: CDR1 MNHEY, CDR2 SVGAGI. The CDR3 DNA follows: TGTGCCAGCAGTTACGGAGGAGCGGGCTACACCTTC. It encodes CASSYGGAGYTF.

V is TRBV5-1 and J is TRBJ1-5, with D possibly being TRBD1 (6 bases). The CDR3 totals 17 residues. In germline, CDR1 is SGHRS, CDR2 YFSETQ. V was pared by 0 bases and J by 1 base, with 14 bases between. CDR3 protein: CASSLGSGDVSNQPQHF. CDR3 in DNA: TGCGCCAGCAGCTTGGGGTCAGGGGATGTAAGCAATCAGCCCCAGCATTTT.

V and J are TRBV7-3 and TRBJ2-2; D call uncertain. Germline V gene sequence: CDR1 SGHTA, CDR2 FQGTGA. CDR3 length: 13 residues. V shed 4 bases and J shed 6 bases, with 9 bases lying between them. The CDR3 protein is CASSYIPAGELFF. The DNA of the CDR3 is TGTGCCAGCAGCTACATTCCAGCCGGGGAGCTGTTTTTT. Full variable domain (outside the CDR3, taken from reference TRBV7-3 and TRBJ2-2): GAGVSQTPSNKVTEKGKYVELRCDPISGHTALYWYRQSLGQGPEFLIYFQGTGAADDSGLPNDRFFAVRPEGSVSTLKIQRTERGDSAVYLCASSYIPAGELFFGEGSRLTVL.

The rearrangement uses TRBV5-1 and TRBJ2-7; a weak D match, TRBD1 (6 bases). Germline values: CDR1 SGHRS, CDR2 YFSETQ. The ends were cut back, 0 bases at V and 3 bases at J, with 10 bases in the middle. CDR3 length equals 14 residues. The CDR3 protein is CASSLVGQLYEQYF. The CDR3, as DNA: TGCGCCAGCAGCTTGGTAGGACAGCTCTACGAGCAGTACTTC.

V gene TRBV4-1 combines with J gene TRBJ2-7, with D perhaps TRBD2 (5 bases). The V gene's germline CDR1 is MGHRA and CDR2 YSYEKL. This CDR3 is 15 amino acids long. Trimming removed 0 bases from V and 0 bases from J, with 9 bases in between. CDR3 protein: CASSQDEGNSYEQYF. CDR3 coding DNA: TGCGCCAGCAGCCAAGATGAGGGTAACTCCTACGAGCAGTACTTC.

CDR3 sequence: CASSFVDPTGYTGELFF. CDR3 bases: TGTGCCAGCAGCTTCGTTGACCCGACAGGGTACACCGGGGAGCTGTTTTTT. The chain carries TRBV27 and TRBJ2-2; 7 bases match TRBD1. The V and J ends lost 6 bases and 3 bases, in that order; junction bases with no gene match: 13. This CDR3 has 17 amino acids. CDR1 and CDR2 (germline): MNHEY, SMNVEV (reference sequence).

The rearrangement links TRBV19 to TRBJ1-5; D uncertain. CDR3 size: 13 residues. Germline lookup yields CDR1 LNHDA and CDR2 SQIVND (reference sequence). Trimming pared 6 bases from V and 4 bases from J, leaving 10 bases between. CDR3 sequence reads: CASRGGGNQPQHF. CDR3 sequence (DNA): TGTGCCAGTAGGGGAGGAGGAAATCAGCCCCAGCATTTT. The full variable domain, in which reference TRBV19 and TRBJ1-5 provide the parts outside the CDR3, is DGGITQSPKYLFRKEGQNVTLSCEQNLNHDAMYWYRQDPGQGLRLIYYSQIVNDFQKGDIAEGYSVSREKKESFPLTVTSAQKNPTAFYLCASRGGGNQPQHFGDGTRLSIL.

The chain joins TRBV7-8 to TRBJ2-7, with 7 positions matching TRBD1. The CDR3 has 15 amino acids. V dropped 3 bases and J dropped 2; count of bases not matched to a gene: 7. Germline loops: CDR1 SGHVS, CDR2 FQNEAQ. The CDR3 DNA reads as TGTGCCAGCAGCTTTAGGACAGGCGTCACCTACGAGCAGTACTTC. Amino acids: CASSFRTGVTYEQYF.

The CDR3 is CASWGERGASYEQYF. The CDR3 bases are TGTGCCAGCTGGGGGGAGCGGGGAGCCTCCTACGAGCAGTACTTC. The chain links TRBV2 to TRBJ2-7; 7 bases line up with TRBD2. The trim removed 8 bases at V and 0 bases at J, leaving 10 bases unmatched. CDR1 and CDR2 (germline): SNHLY, FYNNEI. CDR3 size: 15 residues. Full variable domain (remainder filled in from reference TRBV2 and TRBJ2-7): EPEVTQTPSHQVTQMGQEVILRCVPISNHLYFYWYRQILGQKVEFLVSFYNNEISEKSEIFDDQFSVERPDGSNFTLKIRSTKLEDSAMYFCASWGERGASYEQYFGPGTRLTVT.

The chain combines TRBV19 with TRBJ2-7; TRBD1 aligns across 9 bases. CDR1 and CDR2 from the germline V gene are LNHDA and SQIVND (reference sequence). CDR3 length: 16 residues. The trim removed 5 bases at V and 3 bases at J, leaving 11 bases unmatched. CDR3 region: CASSSPLRDRDYEQYF. The DNA for the CDR3 is TGTGCCAGTAGTTCCCCTCTCCGGGACAGGGACTACGAGCAGTACTTC.